The rows below give T cell receptor beta chains drawn from one sample of a study of OX40 agonist ivuxolimab in advanced cancers. Assay: immunoSEQ multiplex PCR; the TCRdb copy retains only in-frame clones and omits some. This sample carries about 53,000 clones, 70% to 85% of them seen once, and the ten largest clones take about 13%. Sequenced here: CD4+ or CD8+ T cells sorted from blood, sampled in a trial of the OX40 agonist ivuxolimab. The receptors here all came from an adult with an advanced solid tumor such as melanoma, head and neck, liver or kidney cancer. The CDR3 runs from the conserved cysteine through the conserved F or W. The D gene is left open where the match is weak. Rows give clone size only sometimes, using once, few, many, or a class for an expanded clone.

>TRBV11-1|TRBJ2-1|-|-|15
TGTGCCACGCGGGTAGCCGTGGGGAGTTACAATGAGCAGTTCTTC
CATRVAVGSYNEQFF
>TRBV7-6|TRBJ1-6|-|TRBD1|18
TGTGCCAGCAGCCCGGGACAGGGGGTTATCGCGCATAATTCACCCCTCCACTTT
CASSPGQGVIAHNSPLHF
>TRBV5-4|TRBJ2-3|-|TRBD2|16
TGTGCCAGCAGCTTGGAGGTAGCGGGTGGCACAGATACGCAGTATTTT
CASSLEVAGGTDTQYF
>TRBV19|TRBJ2-5|-|TRBD2|15
TGTGCCACCAGGACTAGCGGGTATCCTGGAGAGACCCAGTACTTC
CATRTSGYPGETQYF
>TRBV5-6|TRBJ1-2|-|-|14
TGTGCCAGCAGCTTGGGCAGGGCTCCCTATGGCTACACCTTC
CASSLGRAPYGYTF
>TRBV7-9|TRBJ1-6|-|TRBD1|14
TGTGCCAGCCGTTGGGACAGGCAGGGTTCACCCCTCCACTTT
CASRWDRQGSPLHF
>TRBV15|TRBJ1-4|few|-|13
TGTGCCACCAGCAGAAGGGCTGGGGAAAAACTGTTTTTT
CATSRRAGEKLFF
>TRBV11-2|TRBJ2-5|-|-|16
TGTGCCAGCAGCACAAACTCCCAAGCGGTCCAAGAGACCCAGTACTTC
CASSTNSQAVQETQYF
>TRBV7-2|TRBJ2-3|once|-|15
TGTGCCAGCAGCCGGACGAAAACTCCCACAGATACGCAGTATTTT
CASSRTKTPTDTQYF
>TRBV9|TRBJ2-7|-|-|15
TGTGCCAGCAGCGTAGAACCTTGGCGGGCCAACGAGCAGTACTTC
CASSVEPWRANEQYF
>TRBV11-1|TRBJ2-1|-|-|15
TGTGCCAGCAGCTCCCGGCAAAGCTCCTACAATGAGCAGTTCTTC
CASSSRQSSYNEQFF
>TRBV5-1|TRBJ1-5|-|-|13
TGCGCCAGCAGCTTGGGGGGGGATCAGCCCCAGCATTTT
CASSLGGDQPQHF
>TRBV7-2|TRBJ1-5|-|-|14
TGTGCCAGCAGCTTGGTGGCTGGCAATCAGCCCCAGCATTTT
CASSLVAGNQPQHF
>TRBV6-5|TRBJ2-7|-|-|15
TGTGCCAGCAGTTCACGGGGACGGCTCTCCTACGAGCAGTACTTC
CASSSRGRLSYEQYF
>TRBV10-2|TRBJ1-2|-|TRBD1|14
TGCGCCAGCAGTGAGAGACAGGGGTGGAATGGCTACACCTTC
CASSERQGWNGYTF
>TRBV6-1|TRBJ1-1|-|-|11
TGTGCCAGCAGGAGAAACACTGAAGCTTTCTTT
CASRRNTEAFF
>TRBV6-5|TRBJ2-2|-|-|15
TGTGCCAGCAGAGGTCCGGCAGTAAGTCCCGGGGAGCTGTTTTTT
CASRGPAVSPGELFF